This T cell receptor (beta chain) comes out of a study of T-cell reconstitution after alpha-beta-depleted transplantation in children. The TCRbeta library incorporated unique molecular identifiers. MiXCR was run by TCRdb on the PCR reads, yielding one entry per CDR3 protein. The top ten clones hold more than 95% of a sample with 45,000 to 70,000 distinct CDR3 sequences, about 40% of them seen once. The CDR3 is 17 residues long. CDR1 and CDR2 from the germline V gene are SEHNR and FQNEAQ (reference sequence). V lost 6 bases to trimming and J lost 1 base, with 18 bases between them. The specimen was PBMCs, mostly from graft donor cells, collected 360 days after TCRalphabeta/CD19-depleted stem cell transplant. This TCR was sampled from a male patient aged 10 to 17 who had a stem cell transplant for acute lymphoblastic leukemia, so the T cells may come from the graft donor. The rearrangement links TRBV7-9 to TRBJ2-2; D perhaps matches TRBD1 (6 bases). CDR3 sequence: CASRRPPGALNTGELFF. CDR3 in DNA: TGTGCCAGCAGGAGGCCCCCAGGGGCACTGAACACCGGGGAGCTGTTTTTT.